There are a few counts of the clone carrying this TCR beta chain. Antigen unknown. The CDR3 has 16 amino acids. V shed 5 bases and J 8 bases; nucleotides not matched to a gene: 12. The data originate from a study of identical twins. Study conclusions and caveats: An excess of low generation probability was shown by twin-shared out-of-frame alpha sequences. Abundant cord blood beta clonotypes carried fewer insertions; memory repertoires showed none.

Template switching added a universal primer binding site, and final cDNA carried unique molecular identifiers. TCRdb analysed the 5' RACE reads with MiXCR anew, one entry per CDR3 protein. The repertoire has some 900,000 distinct CDR3 sequences, more than 9% of them found once; the top ten carry around 1.5%. This sample was also put to use in a study of yellow fever vaccine responses in identical twins.

The sequence came from a woman aged 18-29 years in good health. Sequenced input: PBMCs. The V call is TRBV12-3 or TRBV12-4, the J call TRBJ2-1; TRBD2 matches at 10 bases. CDR3 protein: CASSPRTSGKGYEQFF. The DNA of the CDR3 is TGTGCCAGCAGTCCCCGGACTAGCGGCAAAGGCTATGAGCAGTTCTTC.